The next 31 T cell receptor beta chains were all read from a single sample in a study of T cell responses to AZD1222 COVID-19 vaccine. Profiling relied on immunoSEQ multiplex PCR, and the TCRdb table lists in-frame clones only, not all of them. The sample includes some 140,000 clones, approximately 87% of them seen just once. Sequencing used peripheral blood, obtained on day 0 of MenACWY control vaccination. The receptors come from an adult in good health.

CDR3 DNA sequence: TGTGCCAGCCGTTCGGGGGGCACAGATACGCAGTATTTT. Its protein product is CASRSGGTDTQYF. V usage is TRBV3-1 (or the pseudogene TRBV3-2) and J usage is TRBJ2-3; perhaps TRBD2 as D (6 bases). The germline gives CDR1 LGHDT, CDR2 YNNKEL (reference sequence). V shed 8 bases and J shed 1 base, with 10 bases lying between them. CDR3 length: 13 amino acids.

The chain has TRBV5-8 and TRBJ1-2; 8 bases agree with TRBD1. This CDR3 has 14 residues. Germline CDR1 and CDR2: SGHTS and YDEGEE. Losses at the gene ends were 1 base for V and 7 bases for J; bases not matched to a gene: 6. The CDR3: CASSLSGTGSGYTF. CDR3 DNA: TGTGCCAGCAGCTTGTCCGGGACAGGCTCTGGCTACACCTTC. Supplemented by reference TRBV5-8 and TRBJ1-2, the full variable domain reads EAGVTQSPTHLIKTRGQQATLRCSPISGHTSVYWYQQALGLGLQFLLWYDEGEERNRGNFPPRFSGRQFPNYSSELNVNALELEDSALYLCASSLSGTGSGYTFGSGTRLTVV.

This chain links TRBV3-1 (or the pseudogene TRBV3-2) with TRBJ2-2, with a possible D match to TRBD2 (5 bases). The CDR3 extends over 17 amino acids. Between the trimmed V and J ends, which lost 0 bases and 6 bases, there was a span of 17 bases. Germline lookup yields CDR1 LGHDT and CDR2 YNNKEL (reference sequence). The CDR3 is CASSQDVRGFAAGELFF. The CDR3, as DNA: TGTGCCAGCAGCCAAGATGTAAGAGGGTTCGCGGCCGGGGAGCTGTTTTTT.

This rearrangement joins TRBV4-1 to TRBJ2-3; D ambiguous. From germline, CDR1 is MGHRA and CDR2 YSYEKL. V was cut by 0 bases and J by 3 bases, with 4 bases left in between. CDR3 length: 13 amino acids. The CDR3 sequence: CASSQDRTDTQYF. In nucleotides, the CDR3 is TGCGCCAGCAGCCAAGATCGGACAGATACGCAGTATTTT.

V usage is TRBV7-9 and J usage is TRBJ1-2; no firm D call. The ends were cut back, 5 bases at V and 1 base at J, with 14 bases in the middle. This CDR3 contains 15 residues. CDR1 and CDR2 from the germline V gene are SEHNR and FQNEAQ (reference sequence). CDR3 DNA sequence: TGTGCCAGCAGCGAGGAAGGTGGCAGTAACTATGGCTACACCTTC. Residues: CASSEEGGSNYGYTF. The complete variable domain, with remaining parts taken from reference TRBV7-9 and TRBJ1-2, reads DTGVSQNPRHKITKRGQNVTFRCDPISEHNRLYWYRQTLGQGPEFLTYFQNEAQLEKSRLLSDRFSAERPKGSFSTLEIQRTEQGDSAMYLCASSEEGGSNYGYTFGSGTRLTVV.

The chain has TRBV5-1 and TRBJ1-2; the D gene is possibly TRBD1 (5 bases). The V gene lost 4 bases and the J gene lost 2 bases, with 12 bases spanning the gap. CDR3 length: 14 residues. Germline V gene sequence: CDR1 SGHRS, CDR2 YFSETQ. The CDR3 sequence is CASSPGGTNYGYTF. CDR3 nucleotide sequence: TGCGCCAGCAGCCCGGGTGGGACCAACTATGGCTACACCTTC.

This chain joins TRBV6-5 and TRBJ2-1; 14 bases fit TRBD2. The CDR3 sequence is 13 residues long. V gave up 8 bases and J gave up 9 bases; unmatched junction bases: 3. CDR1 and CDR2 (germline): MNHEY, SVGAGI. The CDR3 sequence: CASETSGGVEQFF. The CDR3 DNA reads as TGTGCCAGCGAGACTAGCGGGGGGGTTGAGCAGTTCTTC.

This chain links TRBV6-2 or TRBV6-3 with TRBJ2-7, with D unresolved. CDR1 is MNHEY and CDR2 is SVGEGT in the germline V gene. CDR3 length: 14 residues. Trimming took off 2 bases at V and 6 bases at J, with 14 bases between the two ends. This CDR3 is CASSYGIYSSEQYF. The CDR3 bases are TGTGCCAGCAGTTACGGTATATATAGCTCCGAGCAGTACTTC.

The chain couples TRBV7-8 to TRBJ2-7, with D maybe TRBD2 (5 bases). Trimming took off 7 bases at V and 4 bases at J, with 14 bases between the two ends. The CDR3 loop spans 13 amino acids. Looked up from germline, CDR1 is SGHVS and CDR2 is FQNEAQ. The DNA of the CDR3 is TGTGCCAGCACCAAGAGGGTCGCTTACGAGCAGTACTTC. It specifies CASTKRVAYEQYF.

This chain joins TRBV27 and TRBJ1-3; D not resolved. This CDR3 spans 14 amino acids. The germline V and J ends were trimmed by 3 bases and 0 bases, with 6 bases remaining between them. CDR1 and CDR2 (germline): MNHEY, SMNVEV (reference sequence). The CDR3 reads CASSLWASGNTIYF. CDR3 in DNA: TGTGCCAGCAGTTTGTGGGCCTCTGGAAACACCATATATTTT.

CDR3 DNA sequence: TGTGCTAGTGGTACAGGGGAGCGCAATCAGCCCCAGCATTTT. Translated: CASGTGERNQPQHF. The genes are TRBV12-5 and TRBJ1-5, with 7 nucleotides matching TRBD1. V shed 5 bases, J shed 2 bases, and the junction held 3 bases outside the gene matches. Germline V gene data show CDR1 as LGHNT and CDR2 as FRNRAP. The CDR3 length is 14 residues.

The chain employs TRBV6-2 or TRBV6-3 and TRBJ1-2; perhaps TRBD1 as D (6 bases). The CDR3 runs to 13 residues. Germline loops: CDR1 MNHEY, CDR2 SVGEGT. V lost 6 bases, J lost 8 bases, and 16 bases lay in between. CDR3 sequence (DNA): TGTGCCAGCAGCGACAACAGGGCTAACGGCTACACCTTC. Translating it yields CASSDNRANGYTF.

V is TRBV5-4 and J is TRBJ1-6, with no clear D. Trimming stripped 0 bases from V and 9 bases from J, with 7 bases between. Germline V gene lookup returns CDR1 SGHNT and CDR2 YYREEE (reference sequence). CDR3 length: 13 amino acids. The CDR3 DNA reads TGTGCCAGCAGCTTGGAGGGCAGTTCACCCCTCCACTTT. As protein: CASSLEGSSPLHF.

This chain's CDR3 is CASSWGSFSSSYNSPLHF. CDR3 DNA sequence: TGTGCCAGCAGTTGGGGGTCCTTTTCGAGCTCCTATAATTCACCCCTCCACTTT. J is TRBJ1-6 and V is TRBV5-6; tentative D call: TRBD1 (5 bases). The CDR3 length is 18 residues. In germline, CDR1 is SGHDT, CDR2 YYEEEE. Trimming cost V 5 bases and J 0 bases, with 18 bases left between them.

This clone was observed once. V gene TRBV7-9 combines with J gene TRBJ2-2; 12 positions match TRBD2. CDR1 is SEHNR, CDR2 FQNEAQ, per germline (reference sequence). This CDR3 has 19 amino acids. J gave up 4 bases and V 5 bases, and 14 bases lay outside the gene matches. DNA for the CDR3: TGTGCCAGCAGCGATCGGACTAGCGGGGTACCCGATCCCACCGGGGAGCTGTTTTTT. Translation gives CASSDRTSGVPDPTGELFF.

CDR3 loop: CATSDPTGDENTGELFF. The DNA for the CDR3 is TGTGCCACCAGTGATCCGACAGGAGACGAGAACACCGGGGAGCTGTTTTTT. V gene TRBV24-1 combines with J gene TRBJ2-2, with D tentatively TRBD1 (6 bases). The CDR3 spans 17 residues. Trimming left V 3 bases short and J 1 base short, with 14 bases between. Germline loops: CDR1 KGHDR, CDR2 SFDVKD.

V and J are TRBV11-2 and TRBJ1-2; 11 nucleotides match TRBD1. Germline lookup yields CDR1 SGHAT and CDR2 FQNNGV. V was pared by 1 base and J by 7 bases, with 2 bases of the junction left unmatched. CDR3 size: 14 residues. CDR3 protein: CASSLGTGGVGYTF. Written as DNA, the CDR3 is TGTGCCAGCAGCTTAGGGACAGGGGGCGTTGGCTACACCTTC.

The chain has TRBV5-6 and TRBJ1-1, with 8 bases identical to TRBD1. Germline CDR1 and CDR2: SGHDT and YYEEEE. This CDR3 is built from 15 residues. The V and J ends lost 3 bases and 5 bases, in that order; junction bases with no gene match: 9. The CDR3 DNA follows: TGTGCCAGCAGCTCCGGGAACTACAGGGGGACTGAAGCTTTCTTT. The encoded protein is CASSSGNYRGTEAFF.

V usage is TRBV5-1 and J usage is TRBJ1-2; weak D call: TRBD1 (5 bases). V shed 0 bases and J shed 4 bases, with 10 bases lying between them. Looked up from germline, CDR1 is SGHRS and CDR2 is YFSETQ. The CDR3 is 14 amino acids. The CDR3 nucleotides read TGCGCCAGCAGCTTGGAGCAGGGCTTCTATGGCTACACCTTC. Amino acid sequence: CASSLEQGFYGYTF.

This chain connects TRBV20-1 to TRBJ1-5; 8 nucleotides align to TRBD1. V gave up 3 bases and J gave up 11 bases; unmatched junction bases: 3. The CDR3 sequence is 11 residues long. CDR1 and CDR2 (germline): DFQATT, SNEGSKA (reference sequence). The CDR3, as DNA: TGCAGTGCTAGTAAGGACAGGGCCCAGCATTTT. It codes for CSASKDRAQHF.

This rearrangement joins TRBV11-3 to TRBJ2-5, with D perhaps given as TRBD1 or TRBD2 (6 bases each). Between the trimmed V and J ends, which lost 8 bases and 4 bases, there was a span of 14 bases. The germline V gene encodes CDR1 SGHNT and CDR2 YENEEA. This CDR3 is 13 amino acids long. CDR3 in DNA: TGTGCCAGCCGTTCACAGGGAGGAGAGACCCAGTACTTC. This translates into CASRSQGGETQYF.

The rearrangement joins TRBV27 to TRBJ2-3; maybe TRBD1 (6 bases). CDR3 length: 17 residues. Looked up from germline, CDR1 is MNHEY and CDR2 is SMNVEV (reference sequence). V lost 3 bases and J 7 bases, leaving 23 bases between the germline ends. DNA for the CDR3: TGTGCCAGCAGTTTGACCCCGGACAGAAGAGGGGTTAATACGCAGTATTTT. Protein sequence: CASSLTPDRRGVNTQYF.

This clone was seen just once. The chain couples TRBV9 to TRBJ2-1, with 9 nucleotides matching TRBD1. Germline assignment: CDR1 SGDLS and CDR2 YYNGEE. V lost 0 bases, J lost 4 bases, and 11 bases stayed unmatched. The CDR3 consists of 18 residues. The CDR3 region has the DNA TGTGCCAGCAGCGTAGCAGGGGCGGGACAGGGCCTATACAATGAGCAGTTCTTC. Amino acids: CASSVAGAGQGLYNEQFF.

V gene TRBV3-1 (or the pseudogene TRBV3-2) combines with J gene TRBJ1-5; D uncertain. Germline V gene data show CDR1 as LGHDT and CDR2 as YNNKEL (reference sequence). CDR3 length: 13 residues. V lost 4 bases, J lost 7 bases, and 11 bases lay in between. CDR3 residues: CASSPTSGQPQHF. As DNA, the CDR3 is TGTGCCAGCAGCCCTACATCGGGACAGCCCCAGCATTTT.

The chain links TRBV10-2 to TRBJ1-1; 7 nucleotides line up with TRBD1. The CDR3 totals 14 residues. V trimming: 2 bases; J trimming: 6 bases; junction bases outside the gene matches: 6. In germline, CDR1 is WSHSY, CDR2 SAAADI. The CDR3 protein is CASSEITGVAEAFF. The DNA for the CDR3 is TGCGCCAGCAGTGAGATAACAGGGGTCGCTGAAGCTTTCTTT.

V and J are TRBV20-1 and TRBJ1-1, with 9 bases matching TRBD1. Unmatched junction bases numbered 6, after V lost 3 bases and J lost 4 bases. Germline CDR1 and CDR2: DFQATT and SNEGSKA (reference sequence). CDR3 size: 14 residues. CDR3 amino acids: CSASTGGTGTEAFF. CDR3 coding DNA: TGCAGTGCTAGTACAGGGGGCACGGGCACTGAAGCTTTCTTT.

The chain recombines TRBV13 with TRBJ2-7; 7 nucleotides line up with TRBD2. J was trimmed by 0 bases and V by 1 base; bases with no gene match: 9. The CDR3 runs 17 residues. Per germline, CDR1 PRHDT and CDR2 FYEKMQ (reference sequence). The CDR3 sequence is CASSLVGGIADSYEQYF. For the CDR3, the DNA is TGTGCCAGCAGCTTAGTCGGGGGGATAGCGGACTCCTACGAGCAGTACTTC.

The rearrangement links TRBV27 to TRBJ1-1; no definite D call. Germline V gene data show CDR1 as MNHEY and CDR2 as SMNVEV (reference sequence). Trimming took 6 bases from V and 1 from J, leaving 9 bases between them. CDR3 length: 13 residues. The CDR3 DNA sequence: TGTGCCAGCAGGCCAGGTACGAACACTGAAGCTTTCTTT. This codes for CASRPGTNTEAFF.

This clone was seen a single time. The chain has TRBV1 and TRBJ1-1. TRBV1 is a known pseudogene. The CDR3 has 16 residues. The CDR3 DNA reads TGCACCAGCAGCCATAAAATTACCGGGGGAGAGACTGAAGCTTTCTTT. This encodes CTSSHKITGGETEAFF.

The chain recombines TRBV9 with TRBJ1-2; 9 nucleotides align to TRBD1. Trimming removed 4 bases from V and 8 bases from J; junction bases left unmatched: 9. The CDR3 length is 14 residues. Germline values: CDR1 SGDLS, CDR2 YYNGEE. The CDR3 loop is CASSPKTGGYGYTF. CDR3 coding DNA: TGTGCCAGCAGCCCCAAAACAGGGGGCTACGGCTACACCTTC.

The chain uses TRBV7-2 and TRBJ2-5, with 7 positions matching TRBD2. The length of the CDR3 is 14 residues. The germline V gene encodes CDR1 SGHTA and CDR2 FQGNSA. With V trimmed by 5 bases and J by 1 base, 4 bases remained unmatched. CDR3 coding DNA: TGTGCCAGCAGCATTACTAGCGCCCAAGAGACCCAGTACTTC. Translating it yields CASSITSAQETQYF.